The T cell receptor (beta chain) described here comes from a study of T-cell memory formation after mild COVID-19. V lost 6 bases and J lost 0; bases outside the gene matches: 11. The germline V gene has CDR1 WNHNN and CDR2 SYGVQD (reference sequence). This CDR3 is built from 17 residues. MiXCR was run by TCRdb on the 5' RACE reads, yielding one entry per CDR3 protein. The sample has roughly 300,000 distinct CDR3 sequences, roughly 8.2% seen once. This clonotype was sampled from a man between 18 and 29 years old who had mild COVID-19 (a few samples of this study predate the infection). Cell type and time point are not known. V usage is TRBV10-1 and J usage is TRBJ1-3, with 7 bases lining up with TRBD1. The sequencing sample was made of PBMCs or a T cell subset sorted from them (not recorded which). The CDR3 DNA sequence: TGCGCCAGCAGGACCGGACAGGCGGAATCCTCTGGAAACACCATATATTTT. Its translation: CASRTGQAESSGNTIYF.